This T cell receptor beta chain was documented in a study of regulatory T cells in long-lasting Graves disease. Arm-PCR with iRepertoire HTBI primers amplified the CDR3 regions for these TCR beta libraries. TCRdb fed the multiplex PCR reads into MiXCR, producing one record per CDR3 protein. This table holds hundreds of thousands of distinct CDR3 sequences, 16% found once. Stated time point: newly diagnosed GD, antithyroid drugs for less than 3 months. The TCR library used RNA extracted from PBMCs. This CDR3 has 14 residues. Germline V CDR1 and CDR2: SNHLY, FYNNEI. After removal of 6 bases from V and 4 bases from J, the junction contained 6 bases not matched to a gene. Separately, the same data were catalogued under a study of T cells in Graves' hyperthyroidism and ophthalmopathy.

The specimen was peripheral blood mononuclear cells (PBMCs), collected at new diagnosis, from a patient treated with antithyroid drugs. The clonotype comes from a woman in her thirties with Graves disease. The V and J genes are TRBV2 and TRBJ2-3; TRBD1 matches at 8 bases. The CDR3 reads CASSAGGVPDTQYF. CDR3 nucleotides: TGTGCCAGCAGCGCAGGGGGCGTCCCAGATACGCAGTATTTT.